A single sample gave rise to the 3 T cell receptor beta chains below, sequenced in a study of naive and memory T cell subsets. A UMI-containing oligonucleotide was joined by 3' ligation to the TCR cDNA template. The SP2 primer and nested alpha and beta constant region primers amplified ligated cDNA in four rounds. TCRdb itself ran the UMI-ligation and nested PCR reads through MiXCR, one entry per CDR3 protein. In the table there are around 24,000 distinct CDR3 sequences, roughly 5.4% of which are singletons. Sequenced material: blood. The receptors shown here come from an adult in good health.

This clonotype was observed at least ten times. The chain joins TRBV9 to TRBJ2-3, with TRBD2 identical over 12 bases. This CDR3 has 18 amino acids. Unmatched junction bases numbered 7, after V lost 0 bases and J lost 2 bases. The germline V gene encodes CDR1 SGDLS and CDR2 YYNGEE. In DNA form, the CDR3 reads TGTGCCAGCAGCGTAGACAGGACTAGCGGGACGGACACAGATACGCAGTATTTT. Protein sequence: CASSVDRTSGTDTDTQYF.

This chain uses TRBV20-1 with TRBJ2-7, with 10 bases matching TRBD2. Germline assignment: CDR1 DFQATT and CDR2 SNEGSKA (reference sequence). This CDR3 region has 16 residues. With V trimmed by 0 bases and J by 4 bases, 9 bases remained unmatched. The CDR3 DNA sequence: TGCAGTGCTAGAGATCGAGCGGGAGGGACTATTTACGAGCAGTACTTC. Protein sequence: CSARDRAGGTIYEQYF.

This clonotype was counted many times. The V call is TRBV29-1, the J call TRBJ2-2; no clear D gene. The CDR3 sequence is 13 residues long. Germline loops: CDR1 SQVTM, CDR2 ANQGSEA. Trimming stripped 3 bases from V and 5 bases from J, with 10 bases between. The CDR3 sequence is CSVDGRKTGELFF. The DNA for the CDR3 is TGCAGCGTTGATGGTAGAAAAACCGGGGAGCTGTTTTTT.